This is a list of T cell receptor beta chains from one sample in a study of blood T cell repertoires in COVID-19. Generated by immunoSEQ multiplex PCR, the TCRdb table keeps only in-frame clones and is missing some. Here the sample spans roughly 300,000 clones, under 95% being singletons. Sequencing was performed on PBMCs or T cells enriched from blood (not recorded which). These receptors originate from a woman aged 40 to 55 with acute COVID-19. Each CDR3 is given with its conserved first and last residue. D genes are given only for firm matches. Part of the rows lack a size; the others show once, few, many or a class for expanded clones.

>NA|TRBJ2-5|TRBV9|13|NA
TGTGCCAGCAGCGCCCCCCCGCTGGAGGCCCAGTACTTC
CASSAPPLEAQYF
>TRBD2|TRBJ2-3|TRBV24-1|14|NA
TGTGCCACCCGGGGCGGGAGGAGCACAGATACGCAGTATTTT
CATRGGRSTDTQYF
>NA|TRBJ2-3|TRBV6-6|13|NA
TGTGCCAGCAGTTTGAAAGTAGCAGATACGCAGTATTTT
CASSLKVADTQYF
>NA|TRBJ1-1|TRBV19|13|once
TGTGCCAGTAGTCCCCGGGGGGCCACTGAAGCTTTCTTT
CASSPRGATEAFF
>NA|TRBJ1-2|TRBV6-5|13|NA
TGTGCCAGCAGTACACGGGACACCTATGGCTACACCTTC
CASSTRDTYGYTF
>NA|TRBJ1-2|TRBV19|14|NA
TGTGCCAGTAGCTTACCGGGAAACCATCAAAGCAACACCTTC
CASSLPGNHQSNTF
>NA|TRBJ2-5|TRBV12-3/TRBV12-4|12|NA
TGTGCCAGCAGTTTTTATGTGGAGACCCAGTACTTC
CASSFYVETQYF
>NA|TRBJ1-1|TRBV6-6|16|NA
TGTGCCAGCAGGAACACAGGGAATCCCCCCAACACTGAAGCTTTCTTT
CASRNTGNPPNTEAFF
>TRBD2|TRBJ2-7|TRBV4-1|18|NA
TGCGCCAGCAGCCAAGGTCCAGGTCGCAGCGGGGGTAAGGGCGAGCAGTACTTC
CASSQGPGRSGGKGEQYF
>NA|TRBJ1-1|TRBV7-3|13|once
TGTGCCAGCAGCTTAAAGCTGTGGACTGAAGCTTTCTTT
CASSLKLWTEAFF
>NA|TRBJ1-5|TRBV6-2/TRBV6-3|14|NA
TGTGCCAGCAGTTACCGAGTTAGCAATCAGCCCCAGCATTTT
CASSYRVSNQPQHF
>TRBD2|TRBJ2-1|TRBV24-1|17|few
TGTGCCACCAGTGGACGGAAGACTAGCGGGAGAGTCTATGAGCAGTTCTTC
CATSGRKTSGRVYEQFF
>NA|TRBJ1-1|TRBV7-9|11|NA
TGTGCCAGCACGCTTTCGGCTGAAGCTTTCTTT
CASTLSAEAFF
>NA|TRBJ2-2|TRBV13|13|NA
TGTGCCAGCAGCTTAATATTCGCCGGGGAGCTGTTTTTT
CASSLIFAGELFF
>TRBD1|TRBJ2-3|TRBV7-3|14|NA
TGTGCCAGCAGCCGGACAGGGGGCACAGATACGCAGTATTTT
CASSRTGGTDTQYF
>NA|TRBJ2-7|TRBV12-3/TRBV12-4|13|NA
TGTGCCAGCAGTCCCCGGGATGGGCCCGGGCAGTACTTC
CASSPRDGPGQYF
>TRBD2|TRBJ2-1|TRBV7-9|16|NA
TGTGCCAGCAGCCCTGAGAATAGCGGGAGGGCCGATGAGCAGTTCTTC
CASSPENSGRADEQFF
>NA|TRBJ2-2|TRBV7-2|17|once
TGTGCCAGCAGCTTACAATCCACTCGGAGGATAGCCGGGGAGCTGTTTTTT
CASSLQSTRRIAGELFF
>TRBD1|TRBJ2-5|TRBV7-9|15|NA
TGTGCCAGCAGCTTCTCCGGGACAGGGCTTGAGACCCAGTACTTC
CASSFSGTGLETQYF
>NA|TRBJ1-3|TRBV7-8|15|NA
TGTGCCAGCAGCTTTGCACAGGGCTCTGGAAACACCATATATTTT
CASSFAQGSGNTIYF